The source of this T cell receptor (beta chain) is a study of metastatic and nonmetastatic thyroid tumors. This clone was counted only a few times. Every patient underwent thyroid surgery untreated. V was cut by 6 bases and J by 6 bases, with 9 bases left in between. This CDR3 comprises 12 residues. The germline V gene encodes CDR1 MNHEY and CDR2 SMNVEV (reference sequence). TCRdb re-analyzed the PCR reads through MiXCR. The table shows more than 15,000 clones, with 34% occurring only once. The chain combines TRBV27 with TRBJ2-1; D is uncertain. The sample comprised tumor tissue. This clonotype was sampled from a female donor with papillary thyroid cancer or a benign thyroid nodule (not recorded which). Some clones in this sample may be carry-over from other donors' samples. The CDR3 reads CASRGSINEQFF. The CDR3 nucleotides are TGTGCCAGCAGAGGCAGTATCAATGAGCAGTTCTTC.